The rows below give T cell receptor beta chains drawn from one sample of a study of neurological immune-mediated disorders. TCRdb itself ran the 5' RACE reads through MiXCR, one entry per CDR3 protein. This sample has about 27,000 distinct CDR3 sequences, with about 3.1% found just once. The sample comprised PBMCs. All receptors derive from a woman aged 25 to 39 with multiple sclerosis. CDR3s include the opening cysteine and the closing phenylalanine or tryptophan. The D gene is left open where the match is weak. Clone size is stated in some rows and not others, as once, few, many or a class when expanded.

size | D | J | V | DNA | CDR3
many | - | TRBJ2-5 | TRBV18 | TGTGCCAGCTCACCACAGTCAGGGGTGGAGACCCAGTACTTC | CASSPQSGVETQYF
many | TRBD1 | TRBJ1-6 | TRBV20-1 | TGCAGTGCCCGACAGGGGGCGGATTCACCCCTCAACTTT | CSARQGADSPLNF
many | - | TRBJ2-1 | TRBV5-1 | TGCGCCAGCAGCTTCGGACCCAACAATGAGCAGTTCTTC | CASSFGPNNEQFF
many | TRBD2 | TRBJ2-3 | TRBV12-3/TRBV12-4 | TGTGCCAGCAGAACTAGCGGGGGCGGGGTCGCAGATACGCAGTATTTT | CASRTSGGGVADTQYF
- | TRBD1 | TRBJ1-1 | TRBV20-1 | TGCAGTGCTAGAGGATGGGGGACAGGCAACACTGAAGCTTTCTTT | CSARGWGTGNTEAFF
- | - | TRBJ1-5 | TRBV28 | TGTGCCAGCAGTTTAGATGTGGGGGGGTATCAGCCCCAGCATTTT | CASSLDVGGYQPQHF
many | TRBD1 | TRBJ1-1 | TRBV5-1 | TGCGCCAGCAGCTTGATCGACAGGGAGGACACTGAAGCTTTCTTT | CASSLIDREDTEAFF
few | - | TRBJ2-7 | TRBV20-1 | TGCAGTGGGGGCCGTGGACTTCCTAGCGCCGAGCAGTACTTC | CSGGRGLPSAEQYF
many | TRBD1 | TRBJ1-2 | TRBV12-3/TRBV12-4 | TGTGCCAGCAGTTTGTGGGGGACGGGACAGGGGGCTAATGGCTACACCTTC | CASSLWGTGQGANGYTF
many | - | TRBJ2-1 | TRBV20-1 | TGCAGTGCTATTACCCACAATGAGCAGTTCTTC | CSAITHNEQFF
many | - | TRBJ1-1 | TRBV27 | TGTGCCAGCAGTCTATATATGGGCGGGGGGGAAGCTTTCTTT | CASSLYMGGGEAFF
many | - | TRBJ2-1 | TRBV28 | TGTGCCAGCAGAAGGACAGGAGGGGAGCAGTTCTTC | CASRRTGGEQFF
few | TRBD1 | TRBJ1-5 | TRBV9 | TGTGCCAGCAGCGTAACAGGGGGCAATCAGCCCCAGAATTTT | CASSVTGGNQPQNF
once | - | TRBJ2-3 | TRBV9 | TGTGCTAGCAGCATAACAGATACGCAGTATTTT | CASSITDTQYF
many | - | TRBJ1-6 | TRBV12-3/TRBV12-4 | TGTGCCAGCAGTCGCGGCAGGGATAACTCACCCCTCCACTTT | CASSRGRDNSPLHF
many | - | TRBJ1-6 | TRBV3-1 | TGTGCCAGCAGCCAAGTTGGGAGCTCCTATAATTCACCCCTCCACTTT | CASSQVGSSYNSPLHF
medium-sized | - | TRBJ2-3 | TRBV12-3/TRBV12-4 | TGTGCCAGCAGTTCCACAGATACGCAGTATTTT | CASSSTDTQYF
many | - | TRBJ2-7 | TRBV12-3/TRBV12-4 | TGTGCCAGCAGTTTTAACCTCTACGAGCAGTACTTC | CASSFNLYEQYF
many | - | TRBJ2-5 | TRBV5-1 | TGCGCCAGCGGGGACCTCTCGGGGGAGACCCAGTACTTC | CASGDLSGETQYF
many | TRBD2 | TRBJ2-7 | TRBV20-1 | TGCAGTGCTAGAGACCCGTCTAGCGGGAGGTACGAGCAGTACTTC | CSARDPSSGRYEQYF
- | TRBD1 | TRBJ1-5 | TRBV18 | TGTGCCAGCTCACCACAGGGGGCTGGACAGCCCCAGCATTTT | CASSPQGAGQPQHF
many | TRBD1 | TRBJ1-5 | TRBV2 | TGTGCCAGCAGTGTCTCCAGGACAGGGAATAGCAATCAGCCCCAGCATTTT | CASSVSRTGNSNQPQHF
many | - | TRBJ2-7 | TRBV30 | TGTGCCTGGAGACCGGGTACCTACGAGCAGTACTTC | CAWRPGTYEQYF
many | - | TRBJ2-4 | TRBV2 | TGTGCCAGCAGTGAAGAGGGCATCGGGGACAACCACTTC | CASSEEGIGDNHF
medium-sized | TRBD2 | TRBJ2-1 | TRBV20-1 | TGCAGTGCTAGAGTTGCTAGCGGCGATGAGCAGTTCTTC | CSARVASGDEQFF
many | TRBD1 | TRBJ2-5 | TRBV6-6 | TGTGCCAGCAGTTACTCGAGGGACAGGGGGAAAGAGACCCAGTACTTC | CASSYSRDRGKETQYF
many | - | TRBJ1-5 | TRBV20-1 | TGCAGTGCTAGAGATTGGGCAGGGAATCAGCCCCAGAATTTT | CSARDWAGNQPQNF
many | - | TRBJ1-1 | TRBV24-1 | TGTGCCACCAGTGAAAGTCGGTGGGTTGGAAACACTGAAGCTTTCTTT | CATSESRWVGNTEAFF
many | - | TRBJ1-5 | TRBV20-1 | TGCAGTGCTAGAGCAGGGAATCAGCCCCAGCATTTT | CSARAGNQPQHF
many | - | TRBJ2-1 | TRBV5-1 | TGCGCCAGCAGCTTGATAGGGGCTGAGCAGTTCTTC | CASSLIGAEQFF
- | TRBD1 | TRBJ1-1 | TRBV5-1 | TGCGCCAGCAGCTCGGTGTGGGGGACAGGCTCGAACACTGAAGCTTTCTTT | CASSSVWGTGSNTEAFF
many | - | TRBJ2-1 | TRBV5-1 | TGCGCCAGCAGCTTACAGGGCCATGAGCAGTTCTTC | CASSLQGHEQFF
many | TRBD1 | TRBJ2-1 | TRBV4-3 | TGCGCCAGCAGCCAAGTCCTCGGGACAGGGAACGATGAGCAGTTCTTC | CASSQVLGTGNDEQFF
many | TRBD1 | TRBJ1-5 | TRBV6-6 | TGTGCCAGCAGGAGAACAGGGGACAATCAGCCCCAGCATTTT | CASRRTGDNQPQHF
- | - | TRBJ1-1 | TRBV10-2 | TGCGCCAGCAGTGAGTTGGGAACTGAAGCTTTCTTT | CASSELGTEAFF
few | - | TRBJ2-7 | TRBV2 | TGTGCCAGCAGGGCGCCAGGAACAGCCTACGAGCAGTACTTC | CASRAPGTAYEQYF
many | TRBD1 | TRBJ1-1 | TRBV12-3/TRBV12-4 | TGTGCCAGCAAGATACACCAGGGGGGGATCGCTGAAGCTTTCTTT | CASKIHQGGIAEAFF
many | TRBD1 | TRBJ1-1 | TRBV7-2 | TGTGCCAGCAGCGTACCACAGGGGAGGAGCACTGAAGCTTTCTTT | CASSVPQGRSTEAFF
many | - | TRBJ2-3 | TRBV27 | TGTGCCAGCAGTTTAGTGTGGGGGGCGCCTGATACGCAGTATTTT | CASSLVWGAPDTQYF
many | - | TRBJ2-2 | TRBV7-2 | TGTGCCAGCAGTTCCACAGGGGAGGGCTCCGGGGAGCTGTTTTTT | CASSSTGEGSGELFF
many | - | TRBJ1-2 | TRBV3-1 | TGTGCCAGCAGCCAAGATTGGGTCCCAGGCTACACCTTC | CASSQDWVPGYTF
many | TRBD2 | TRBJ2-7 | TRBV5-5 | TGTGCCAGCAGCACCTACAGCGGGAGTTCCTACGAGCAGTACTTC | CASSTYSGSSYEQYF
many | TRBD1 | TRBJ2-7 | TRBV5-6 | TGTGCCAGCAGCCGACCCGTAGGGACAGGGTACGAGCAGTACTTC | CASSRPVGTGYEQYF
large | - | TRBJ2-1 | TRBV20-1 | TGCAGTGCTAACTACAATGAGCAGTTCTTC | CSANYNEQFF
many | - | TRBJ1-5 | TRBV6-1 | TGTGCCAGCAGTGACTCAGGCTCCCTGGGGGTTCAGCCCCAGCATTTT | CASSDSGSLGVQPQHF
many | - | TRBJ2-6 | TRBV3-1 | TGTGCCAGCAGCCAGACCACTGGGGCCAACGTCCTGACTTTC | CASSQTTGANVLTF
many | - | TRBJ1-1 | TRBV20-1 | TGCAGTGCTATCGACATGAACACTGAAGCTTTCTTT | CSAIDMNTEAFF
many | - | TRBJ2-7 | TRBV7-9 | TGTGCCAGCAGCTTAGAAAAGGCTTACTACGAGCAGTACTTC | CASSLEKAYYEQYF
many | - | TRBJ2-1 | TRBV15 | TGTGCCACCAGCAGAGATTTAACAGCCGCCTACAATGAGCAGTTCTTC | CATSRDLTAAYNEQFF
many | TRBD1 | TRBJ1-5 | TRBV10-3 | TGTGCCATCAGTCCCAGGGGGGGGGCTCAGCCCCAGCATTTT | CAISPRGGAQPQHF
- | TRBD1 | TRBJ2-7 | TRBV7-8 | TGTGCCAGCAGCACCCGAGAGGGACAGAACTACTACGAGCAGTACTTC | CASSTREGQNYYEQYF
many | - | TRBJ1-5 | TRBV20-1 | TGCAGTTCCTCGATAGGGGTTGGGCAGCCCCAGCATTTT | CSSSIGVGQPQHF
many | - | TRBJ2-7 | TRBV5-1 | TGCGCCAGCAGCTTGGGACCGATTCAATTGGACTACGAGCAGTACTTC | CASSLGPIQLDYEQYF
medium-sized | - | TRBJ1-4 | TRBV29-1 | TGCAGCGTTGGGGGCAATAATGAAAAACTGTTTTTT | CSVGGNNEKLFF
medium-sized | - | TRBJ1-4 | TRBV28 | TGTGCCAGCAGTTTTCCTTCTAATAGGGGAAAACTGTTTTTT | CASSFPSNRGKLFF
many | - | TRBJ2-5 | TRBV5-1 | TGCGCCAGCACCAACCAGCCTAGGGGACAAGAGACCCAGTACTTC | CASTNQPRGQETQYF
many | TRBD2 | TRBJ2-7 | TRBV20-1 | TGCAGTGCTAGGCCCGATCGTAGCGGGGGCAACGAGCAGTACTTC | CSARPDRSGGNEQYF